This TCR beta chain appears in the sequencing data of a study of blood T cell repertoires in COVID-19. Source study methods: Reference gene primer amplification yielded estimated nucleated cell counts. Some clones are missing from TCRdb's copy, which holds only in-frame ones; the method was immunoSEQ multiplex PCR. V and J calls and clone size are as listed in that table; D and trimming were resolved from the DNA. The data hold about 230,000 clones, with roughly 83% observed a single time. Germline V gives CDR1 MDHEN, CDR2 SYDVKM. V gave up 6 bases and J gave up 8 bases, with 19 bases separating them. The length of the CDR3 is 15 residues. This clone was observed a handful of times.

This TCR derives from an older woman with active or convalescent COVID-19. Material: peripheral blood. The chain is built from TRBV28 and TRBJ1-4; the D gene is possibly TRBD1 (5 bases). Here the CDR3 reads CASRLNWGSGEKLFF. In DNA form, the CDR3 reads TGTGCCAGCAGATTAAATTGGGGGAGCGGGGAAAAACTGTTTTTT.